The next 5 T cell receptor beta chains were all read from a single sample in a study of cytomegalovirus exposure and HLA in healthy donors. PCR amplification relied on 60 Vbeta primers (plus 13 Jbeta primers). This table comes from immunoSEQ multiplex PCR, and its TCRdb copy is limited to in-frame clones, with some not included. The sample holds around 180,000 clones, 80% to 85% seen once. The sequencing sample was made of PBMCs. These receptor sequences come from a boy between 2 and 10 years old in good health and CMV-seronegative.

This clone was seen only once. The gene calls are TRBV19 and TRBJ2-2, with D hard to call. The CDR3 contains 14 residues. CDR1 and CDR2 from the germline V gene are LNHDA and SQIVND (reference sequence). Trimming took 5 bases from V and 0 from J, leaving 7 bases between them. CDR3 residues: CASSQNPNTGELFF. In nucleotides, the CDR3 is TGTGCCAGTAGTCAGAACCCGAACACCGGGGAGCTGTTTTTT.

Notes on this clone: A much bigger clone sits one base away, suggesting this may be a read error. V gene TRBV6-5 combines with J gene TRBJ2-7; D remains unclear. This CDR3 contains 12 residues. Germline V CDR1 and CDR2: MNHEY, SVGAGI. CDR3 bases: TGTGCCAACAGTCTGACGGGTGACGAGCAGTACTTC. This codes for CANSLTGDEQYF.

This clone has just one count. The chain combines TRBV30 with TRBJ1-6, with a possible D match to TRBD1 (5 bases). The CDR3 consists of 14 residues. The germline V and J ends were trimmed by 3 bases and 6 bases, with 12 bases remaining between them. From germline, CDR1 is GTSNPN and CDR2 SVGIG (reference sequence). The CDR3 coding sequence is TGTGCCTGGAGGGAGGGGCACCGTAATTCACCCCTCCACTTT. Translated, it gives CAWREGHRNSPLHF.

This chain links TRBV2 with TRBJ2-2; 14 bases align to TRBD2. The V gene end was trimmed by 6 bases and the J gene end by 2 bases; junction bases not matched to a gene: 17. Per germline, CDR1 SNHLY and CDR2 FYNNEI. The CDR3 has 21 residues. DNA for the CDR3: TGTGCCAGCAGGTGGGGGCGCCGTGGGACTAGCGGGGGATCAAACACCGGGGAGCTGTTTTTT. It encodes CASRWGRRGTSGGSNTGELFF.

The chain carries TRBV28 and TRBJ2-1; TRBD2 aligns across 13 bases. Germline-derived CDR1 and CDR2 are MDHEN and SYDVKM. After removal of 5 bases from V and 6 bases from J, the junction contained 4 bases not matched to a gene. The CDR3 extends over 15 amino acids. DNA for the CDR3: TGTGCCAGCAGTCCAACTAGCGGGAGGGTCAATGAGCAGTTCTTC. This codes for CASSPTSGRVNEQFF.